This is a list of T cell receptor beta chains from one sample in a study of PD-1 blockade in classical Hodgkin lymphoma. Only in-frame clones appear in the TCRdb table, and some are missing; sequencing was by immunoSEQ multiplex PCR. The sample has around 66,000 clones; 80% to 90% are singletons. Sequencing was performed on peripheral blood mononuclear cells (PBMCs), taken at baseline. The receptor set was obtained from a human donor with classical Hodgkin lymphoma. Each CDR3 is given with its conserved first and last residue. A D gene is named only where the DNA matches it firmly. Size tells how often a clone was seen (once, few, many) or the class of an expanded clone, and some rows leave it out.

V gene: TRBV10-3; D gene: NA; J gene: TRBJ2-1; clone size: NA; CDR3 DNA: TGTGCCATCAGTAAGGCGGGATCAATCGCAAATGAGCAGTTCTTC; CDR3 protein: CAISKAGSIANEQFF
V gene: TRBV7-6; D gene: TRBD2; J gene: TRBJ2-1; clone size: NA; CDR3 DNA: TGTGCCAGCAGCTTAACGGAAGCGGGGGGTATCTACAATGAGCAGTTCTTC; CDR3 protein: CASSLTEAGGIYNEQFF
V gene: TRBV7-6; D gene: NA; J gene: TRBJ1-4; clone size: NA; CDR3 DNA: TGTGCCAGCAGCTTAGCCAGGGGCCGTTCTAATGAAAAACTGTTTTTT; CDR3 protein: CASSLARGRSNEKLFF
V gene: TRBV19; D gene: TRBD2; J gene: TRBJ2-2; clone size: NA; CDR3 DNA: TGTGCCAGTAGAGGGCTAGCGGGGGTCACCGGGGAGCTGTTTTTT; CDR3 protein: CASRGLAGVTGELFF
V gene: TRBV7-9; D gene: NA; J gene: TRBJ1-4; clone size: few; CDR3 DNA: TGTGCCAGCACCCGGTTGACGGGGGGGGATGAAAAACTGTTTTTT; CDR3 protein: CASTRLTGGDEKLFF
V gene: TRBV9; D gene: TRBD2; J gene: TRBJ2-5; clone size: NA; CDR3 DNA: TGTGCCAGCAGCATCCCTAGCGGGGGCTCAGAGACCCAGTACTTC; CDR3 protein: CASSIPSGGSETQYF
V gene: TRBV5-1; D gene: NA; J gene: TRBJ1-4; clone size: NA; CDR3 DNA: TGCGCCAGCAGCGTAGACCGGGCTTTTAATGAAAAACTGTTTTTT; CDR3 protein: CASSVDRAFNEKLFF
V gene: TRBV18; D gene: NA; J gene: TRBJ1-4; clone size: NA; CDR3 DNA: TGTGCCAGCTCACTCGGCGGGGAAAAACTGTTTTTT; CDR3 protein: CASSLGGEKLFF
V gene: TRBV2; D gene: NA; J gene: TRBJ2-3; clone size: NA; CDR3 DNA: TGTGCCAGCAGTCAGAGGGGCGGGGAGTCTAGCACAGATACGCAGTATTTT; CDR3 protein: CASSQRGGESSTDTQYF
V gene: TRBV2; D gene: NA; J gene: TRBJ2-1; clone size: once; CDR3 DNA: TGTGCCAGCAGTGACGGCCAGGCAGTATGGGGGGAGCAGTTCTTC; CDR3 protein: CASSDGQAVWGEQFF
V gene: TRBV19; D gene: NA; J gene: TRBJ2-3; clone size: once; CDR3 DNA: TGTGCCAGTAGTATAGGGACAGTCACCAGCACAGATACGCAGTATTTT; CDR3 protein: CASSIGTVTSTDTQYF
V gene: TRBV29-1; D gene: NA; J gene: TRBJ1-1; clone size: NA; CDR3 DNA: TGCAGCGTTCCCCCGCCGGGAGAGGGCACTGAAGCTTTCTTT; CDR3 protein: CSVPPPGEGTEAFF
V gene: TRBV25-1; D gene: TRBD1; J gene: TRBJ2-5; clone size: NA; CDR3 DNA: TGTGCCAGCAAGGACAGGGGGCATGTGACCCAGTACTTC; CDR3 protein: CASKDRGHVTQYF
V gene: TRBV4-1; D gene: NA; J gene: TRBJ1-6; clone size: NA; CDR3 DNA: TGCGCCAGCAGCCAAACGCAGTCTTCGAATTCACCCCTCCACTTT; CDR3 protein: CASSQTQSSNSPLHF
V gene: TRBV2; D gene: NA; J gene: TRBJ1-3; clone size: NA; CDR3 DNA: TGTGCCAGCAGTGAATCCGACACCATATATTTT; CDR3 protein: CASSESDTIYF
V gene: TRBV6-1; D gene: NA; J gene: TRBJ1-2; clone size: once; CDR3 DNA: TGTGCCAGCACCCAGATTGGGGCCTATGGCTACACCTTC; CDR3 protein: CASTQIGAYGYTF
V gene: TRBV2; D gene: NA; J gene: TRBJ2-7; clone size: NA; CDR3 DNA: TGTGCCAGCAGTCTTCATACAGGGAAGGAGTACTTC; CDR3 protein: CASSLHTGKEYF
V gene: TRBV28; D gene: NA; J gene: TRBJ2-7; clone size: NA; CDR3 DNA: TGTGCCAGCAGTTTCCCCCCCGCCCGGGAGCAGTACTTC; CDR3 protein: CASSFPPAREQYF
V gene: TRBV5-1; D gene: NA; J gene: TRBJ1-2; clone size: NA; CDR3 DNA: TGCGCCAGCAGCCTTGGGTACGGTGACTATGGCTACACCTTC; CDR3 protein: CASSLGYGDYGYTF
V gene: TRBV5-8; D gene: TRBD2; J gene: TRBJ2-7; clone size: many; CDR3 DNA: TGTGCCAGCAGCCCCGGGGGGGGGCTAGCGGGGGTCCGGAGCTCCTACGAGCAGTACTTC; CDR3 protein: CASSPGGGLAGVRSSYEQYF